The 3 T cell receptor beta chains listed next were all sequenced from one sample in a study of control samples from healthy donors and cancer patients. Using immunoSEQ multiplex PCR, the repertoire was profiled, and TCRdb retains in-frame clones only, with some absent. The sample comprises approximately 89,000 clones, more than 75% of which are singletons, and over 15% rests with the top ten. Material: blood. Receptors were obtained from a man aged 45-65 years in good health.

In this sample, this clone turned up once. This sequence joins TRBV20-1 and TRBJ2-1, with D maybe TRBD2 (6 bases). The CDR3 runs 14 residues. Germline V gives CDR1 DFQATT, CDR2 SNEGSKA (reference sequence). V was shortened by 3 bases and J by 5 bases, with 14 bases between the two germline ends. The CDR3 nucleotides read TGCAGTGCTAGTGGGCTAGCGACCAACAATGAGCAGTTCTTC. This sequence encodes CSASGLATNNEQFF.

The chain has TRBV5-6 and TRBJ1-2, with TRBD1 identical over 9 bases. The CDR3 is 14 residues long. V was pared by 1 base and J by 5 bases, with 3 bases of the junction left unmatched. Per germline, CDR1 SGHDT and CDR2 YYEEEE. Here the CDR3 reads CASSLIGTGYGYTF. CDR3 bases: TGTGCCAGCAGCTTGATTGGGACAGGGTATGGCTACACCTTC.

This CDR3 is CASSYGAGNNSPLHF. Written as DNA, the CDR3 is TGTGCCAGCAGTTACGGGGCAGGAAATAATTCACCCCTCCACTTT. The chain employs TRBV6-5 and TRBJ1-6, with D perhaps matching TRBD1 (5 bases). V was clipped by 2 bases and J by 5 bases, with 10 bases between them. Per the germline V gene, CDR1 is MNHEY and CDR2 is SVGAGI. CDR3 length: 15 residues.